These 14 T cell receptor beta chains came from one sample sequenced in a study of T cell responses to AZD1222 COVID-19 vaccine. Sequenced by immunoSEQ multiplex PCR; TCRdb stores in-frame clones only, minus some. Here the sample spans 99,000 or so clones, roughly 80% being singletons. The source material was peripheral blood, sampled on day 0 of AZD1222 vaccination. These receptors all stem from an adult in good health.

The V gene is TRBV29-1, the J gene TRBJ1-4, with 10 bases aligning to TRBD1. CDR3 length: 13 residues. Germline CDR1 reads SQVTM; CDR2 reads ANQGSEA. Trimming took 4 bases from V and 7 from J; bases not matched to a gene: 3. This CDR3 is CSVAGTGVEKLFF. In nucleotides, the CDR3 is TGCAGCGTTGCCGGGACAGGGGTTGAAAAACTGTTTTTT.

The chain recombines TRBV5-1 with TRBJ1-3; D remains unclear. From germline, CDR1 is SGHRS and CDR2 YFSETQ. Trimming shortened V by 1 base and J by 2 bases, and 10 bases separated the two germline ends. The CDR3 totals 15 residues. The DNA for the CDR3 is TGCGCCAGCAGCTTGTACCGGGCGGCTGGAAACACCATATATTTT. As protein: CASSLYRAAGNTIYF.

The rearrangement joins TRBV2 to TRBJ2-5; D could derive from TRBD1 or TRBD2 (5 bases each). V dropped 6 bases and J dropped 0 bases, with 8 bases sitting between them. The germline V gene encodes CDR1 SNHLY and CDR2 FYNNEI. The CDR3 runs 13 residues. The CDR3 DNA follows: TGTGCCAGCAGGGAGGACAACCAAGAGACCCAGTACTTC. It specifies CASREDNQETQYF.

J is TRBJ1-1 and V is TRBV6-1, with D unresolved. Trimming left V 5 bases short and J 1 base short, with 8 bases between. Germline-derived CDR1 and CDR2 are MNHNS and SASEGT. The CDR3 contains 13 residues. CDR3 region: CASSPPGNTEAFF. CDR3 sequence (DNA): TGTGCCAGCAGTCCCCCGGGGAACACTGAAGCTTTCTTT.

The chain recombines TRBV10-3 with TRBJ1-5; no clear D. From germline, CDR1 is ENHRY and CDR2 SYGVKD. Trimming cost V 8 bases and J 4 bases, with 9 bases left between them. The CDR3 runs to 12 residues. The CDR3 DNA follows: TGTGCCATCGGGCCGCCAAATCAGCCCCAGCATTTT. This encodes CAIGPPNQPQHF.

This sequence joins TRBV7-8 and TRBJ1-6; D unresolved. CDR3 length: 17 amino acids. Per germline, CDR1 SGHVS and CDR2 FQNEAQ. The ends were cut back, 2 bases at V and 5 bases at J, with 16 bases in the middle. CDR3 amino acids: CASSLRRRAGDNSPLHF. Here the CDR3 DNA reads TGTGCCAGCAGCTTAAGGCGTCGGGCAGGTGATAATTCACCCCTCCACTTT.

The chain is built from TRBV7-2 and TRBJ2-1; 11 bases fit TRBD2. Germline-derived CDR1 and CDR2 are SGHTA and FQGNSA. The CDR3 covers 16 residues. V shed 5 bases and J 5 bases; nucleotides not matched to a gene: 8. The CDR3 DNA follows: TGTGCCAGCAGCCCGCCCGGGACTAGCGGCAACAATGAGCAGTTCTTC. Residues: CASSPPGTSGNNEQFF.

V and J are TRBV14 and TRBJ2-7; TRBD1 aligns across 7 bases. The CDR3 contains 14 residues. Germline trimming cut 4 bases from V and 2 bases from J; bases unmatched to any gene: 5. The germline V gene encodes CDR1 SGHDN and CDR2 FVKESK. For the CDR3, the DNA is TGTGCCAGCAGCCGCCGGGACAGACCCTACGAGCAGTACTTC. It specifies CASSRRDRPYEQYF. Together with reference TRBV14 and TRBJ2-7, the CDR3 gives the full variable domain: EAGVTQFPSHSVIEKGQTVTLRCDPISGHDNLYWYRRVMGKEIKFLLHFVKESKQDESGMPNNRFLAERTGGTYSTLKVQPAELEDSGVYFCASSRRDRPYEQYFGPGTRLTVT.

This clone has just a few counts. Written as DNA, the CDR3 is TGTGCCAGCTCCCCCCATCCGGGCCCCTACGAGCAGTACTTC. Its protein is CASSPHPGPYEQYF. J is TRBJ2-7 and V is TRBV18; no reliable D call. Germline values: CDR1 KGHSH, CDR2 LQKENI. V gave up 6 bases and J gave up 2 bases, with 14 bases separating them. CDR3 length: 14 residues.

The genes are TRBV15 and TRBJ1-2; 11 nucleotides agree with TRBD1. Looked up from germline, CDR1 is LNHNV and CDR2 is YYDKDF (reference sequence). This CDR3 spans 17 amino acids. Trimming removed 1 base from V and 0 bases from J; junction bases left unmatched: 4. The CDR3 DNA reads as TGTGCCACCAGCAGAGGGGGACAGGGGGAGGCTAACTATGGCTACACCTTC. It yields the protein CATSRGGQGEANYGYTF.

The CDR3 DNA follows: TGTGCCAGCAGGGGAGCAGGGTCTCGCGGCTACACCTTC. This codes for CASRGAGSRGYTF. This rearrangement joins TRBV27 to TRBJ1-2; the D gene is possibly TRBD1 (5 bases). The germline V and J ends were trimmed by 6 bases and 8 bases, with 16 bases remaining between them. This CDR3 is 13 amino acids long. The germline gives CDR1 MNHEY, CDR2 SMNVEV (reference sequence).

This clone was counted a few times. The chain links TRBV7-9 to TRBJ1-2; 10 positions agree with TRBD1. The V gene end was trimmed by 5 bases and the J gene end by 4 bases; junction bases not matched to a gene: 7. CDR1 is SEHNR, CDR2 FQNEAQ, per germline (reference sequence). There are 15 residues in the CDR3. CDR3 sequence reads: CASSPGTGDGYGYTF. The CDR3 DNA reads TGTGCCAGCAGCCCCGGGACAGGGGACGGCTATGGCTACACCTTC.

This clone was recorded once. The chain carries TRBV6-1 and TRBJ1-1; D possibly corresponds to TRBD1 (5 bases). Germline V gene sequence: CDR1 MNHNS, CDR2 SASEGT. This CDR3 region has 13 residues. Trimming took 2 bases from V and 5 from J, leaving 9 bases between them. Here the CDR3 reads CASSEPWGTEAFF. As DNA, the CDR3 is TGTGCCAGCAGTGAACCCTGGGGGACTGAAGCTTTCTTT.

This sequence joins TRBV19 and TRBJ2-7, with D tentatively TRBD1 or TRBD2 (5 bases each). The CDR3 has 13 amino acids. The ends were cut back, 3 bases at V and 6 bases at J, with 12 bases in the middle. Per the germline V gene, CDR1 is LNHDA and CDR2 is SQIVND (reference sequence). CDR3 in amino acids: CASSIRRGGEQYF. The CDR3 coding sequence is TGTGCCAGTAGTATTAGACGTGGGGGCGAGCAGTACTTC. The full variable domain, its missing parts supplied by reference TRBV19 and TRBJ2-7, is DGGITQSPKYLFRKEGQNVTLSCEQNLNHDAMYWYRQDPGQGLRLIYYSQIVNDFQKGDIAEGYSVSREKKESFPLTVTSAQKNPTAFYLCASSIRRGGEQYFGPGTRLTVT.